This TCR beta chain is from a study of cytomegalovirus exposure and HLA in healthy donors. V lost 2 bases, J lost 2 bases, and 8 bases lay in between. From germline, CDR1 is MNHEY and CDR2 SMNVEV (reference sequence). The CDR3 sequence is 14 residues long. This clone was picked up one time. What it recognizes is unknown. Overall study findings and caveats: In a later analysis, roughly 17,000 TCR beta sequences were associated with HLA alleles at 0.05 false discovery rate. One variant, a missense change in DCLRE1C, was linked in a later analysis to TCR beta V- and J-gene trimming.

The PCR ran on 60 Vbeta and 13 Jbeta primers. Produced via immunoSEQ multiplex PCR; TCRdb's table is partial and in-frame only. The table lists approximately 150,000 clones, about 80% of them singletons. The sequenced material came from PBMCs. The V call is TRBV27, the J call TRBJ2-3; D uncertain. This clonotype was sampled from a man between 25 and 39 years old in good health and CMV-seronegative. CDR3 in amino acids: CASSLVRFTDTQYF. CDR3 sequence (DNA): TGTGCCAGCAGTTTAGTCAGATTCACAGATACGCAGTATTTT.